One and the same sample provided the 27 T cell receptor beta chains below, sequenced in a study of cytomegalovirus exposure and HLA in healthy donors. This PCR relied on a set of 60 Vbeta primers and 13 Jbeta primers. Assay used: immunoSEQ multiplex PCR; TCRdb lists only in-frame clones, some missing. The record lists tens of thousands of clones, of which the ten most abundant hold 3.8%. Sequenced sample: PBMCs. All receptors derive from a female donor in good health and CMV-seropositive.

Written as DNA, the CDR3 is TGCGCCAGCAGCTTGGCGGGTAGCAATCAGCCCCAGCATTTT. It specifies CASSLAGSNQPQHF. V is TRBV5-1 and J is TRBJ1-5; D unresolved. V was cut by 0 bases and J by 0 bases, with 4 bases left in between. CDR3 length: 14 amino acids. CDR1 and CDR2 (germline): SGHRS, YFSETQ.

The CDR3, as DNA: TGCAGCGTTTCAATACGGGACAGGGGTCAAAAACTGTTTTTT. This codes for CSVSIRDRGQKLFF. The rearrangement uses TRBV29-1 and TRBJ1-4; TRBD1 matches at 10 bases. The V segment lost 5 bases and the J segment 9 bases; nucleotides outside the gene matches: 9. The CDR3 runs 14 residues. CDR1 SQVTM and CDR2 ANQGSEA come from the germline V gene.

The V and J genes are TRBV5-4 and TRBJ1-1; 7 nucleotides agree with TRBD1. The CDR3 covers 15 residues. The J segment lost 4 bases and the V segment lost 2 bases, leaving 8 bases of the junction unmatched. Germline CDR1 and CDR2: SGHNT and YYREEE (reference sequence). The CDR3 reads CASSFAGGLSTEAFF. The CDR3 DNA is TGTGCCAGCAGCTTTGCAGGGGGATTGAGCACTGAAGCTTTCTTT.

This rearrangement joins TRBV28 to TRBJ1-3; 8 nucleotides agree with TRBD1. V was clipped by 0 bases and J by 2 bases; unmatched bases: 0. CDR1 and CDR2 from the germline V gene are MDHEN and SYDVKM. This CDR3 has 15 residues. Written as DNA, the CDR3 is TGTGCCAGCAGTTTATGGGACAGGGCTGGAAACACCATATATTTT. This encodes CASSLWDRAGNTIYF.

This sequence joins TRBV19 and TRBJ2-2, with 8 bases matching TRBD2. Germline V gives CDR1 LNHDA, CDR2 SQIVND (reference sequence). The CDR3 has 14 amino acids. Losses at the gene ends were 7 bases for V and 2 bases for J; bases not matched to a gene: 3. In nucleotides, the CDR3 is TGTGCCAGTAAGGCGGGGGGAAACACCGGGGAGCTGTTTTTT. Its translation is CASKAGGNTGELFF.

The chain links TRBV9 to TRBJ2-7; TRBD1 might be the D (6 bases). The CDR3 runs 13 residues. The V gene's germline CDR1 is SGDLS and CDR2 YYNGEE. Trimming removed 3 bases from V and 3 bases from J, with 10 bases in between. In DNA form, the CDR3 reads TGTGCCAGCAGCGGGGACATATACTACGAGCAGTACTTC. This sequence encodes CASSGDIYYEQYF.

The V gene is TRBV18, the J gene TRBJ1-1; unclear D gene. The CDR3 totals 12 residues. V gave up 4 bases and J gave up 10 bases, with 13 bases separating them. Germline CDR1 and CDR2: KGHSH and LQKENI. CDR3 amino acids: CASSHSGVLAFF. CDR3 in DNA: TGTGCCAGCTCACATAGCGGGGTACTAGCTTTCTTT.

J is TRBJ1-2 and V is TRBV27; 8 bases agree with TRBD1. Per the germline V gene, CDR1 is MNHEY and CDR2 is SMNVEV (reference sequence). V lost 3 bases and J lost 2; bases outside the gene matches: 14. This CDR3 spans 18 amino acids. The CDR3, as DNA: TGTGCCAGCAGTTTCTTCCCAGGGCAGGGGGCTGGGAACTATGGCTACACCTTC. Residues: CASSFFPGQGAGNYGYTF.

The chain couples TRBV19 to TRBJ1-5; D might be TRBD1 (5 bases). Germline values: CDR1 LNHDA, CDR2 SQIVND (reference sequence). Trimming cost V 4 bases and J 0 bases, with 16 bases left between them. The length of the CDR3 is 17 residues. CDR3 in amino acids: CASSTPGARDSNQPQHF. CDR3 nucleotide sequence: TGTGCCAGTAGTACCCCTGGGGCGCGAGATAGCAATCAGCCCCAGCATTTT.

CDR3 protein: CATRSTGGIEKLFF. The CDR3 DNA reads TGTGCCACCCGATCGACAGGGGGAATTGAAAAACTGTTTTTT. The chain has TRBV7-2 and TRBJ1-4; 9 bases agree with TRBD1. Germline trimming cut 10 bases from V and 7 bases from J; bases unmatched to any gene: 10. There are 14 residues in the CDR3. Germline V gene sequence: CDR1 SGHTA, CDR2 FQGNSA.

V and J are TRBV5-6 and TRBJ1-2; D might be TRBD1 (5 bases). CDR3 length equals 16 residues. Germline loops: CDR1 SGHDT, CDR2 YYEEEE. With 3 bases removed from V and 8 bases from J, the gap between germline ends came to 23 bases. The CDR3 sequence is CASSWLQWRGGGGYTF. For the CDR3, the DNA is TGTGCCAGCAGCTGGCTGCAATGGCGGGGCGGAGGGGGCTACACCTTC.

The chain couples TRBV28 to TRBJ2-7; 9 positions match TRBD1. This CDR3 has 15 residues. Germline V gene lookup returns CDR1 MDHEN and CDR2 SYDVKM. Trimming at V came to 3 bases and at J to 5 bases, leaving 8 bases not matched to a gene. DNA of the CDR3: TGTGCCAGCAGTTTGCCCGGGACAGGGCCGCACGAGCAGTACTTC. This sequence encodes CASSLPGTGPHEQYF.

CDR3 loop: CASSKDRVLNTEAFF. In DNA, the CDR3 is TGTGCCAGCAGTAAAGACAGGGTTCTGAACACTGAAGCTTTCTTT. The chain has TRBV6-5 and TRBJ1-1; TRBD1 matches 7 bases. CDR1 and CDR2 (germline): MNHEY, SVGAGI. V lost 5 bases and J lost 0; bases outside the gene matches: 6. CDR3 length: 15 amino acids.

The chain couples TRBV6-5 to TRBJ1-2; 7 bases agree with TRBD1. Per germline, CDR1 MNHEY and CDR2 SVGAGI. V gave up 6 bases and J gave up 5 bases; unmatched junction bases: 6. The CDR3 has 13 residues. In DNA, the CDR3 is TGTGCCAGCAGGAGGGGACAGCAGTATGGCTACACCTTC. It is translated as CASRRGQQYGYTF.

The chain couples TRBV6-5 to TRBJ2-7, with D possibly being TRBD1 (6 bases). V lost 0 bases, J lost 2 bases, and 11 bases lay in between. Germline CDR1 and CDR2: MNHEY and SVGAGI. This CDR3 is 15 amino acids long. CDR3 residues: CASSYSTGPTYEQYF. CDR3 bases: TGTGCCAGCAGTTACTCGACAGGTCCAACCTACGAGCAGTACTTC.

This chain links TRBV21-1 with TRBJ1-5; the table assigns TRBD1, which was not confirmed against the DNA. TRBV21-1 is marked as a pseudogene. This CDR3 is 13 amino acids long. CDR3 sequence: CASRTGLRQPQHF. The CDR3, as DNA: TGTGCCAGCCGAACAGGGTTGCGGCAGCCCCAGCATTTT.

V is TRBV7-2 and J is TRBJ1-4, with 7 bases lining up with TRBD1. The CDR3 loop spans 16 amino acids. CDR1 and CDR2 from the germline V gene are SGHTA and FQGNSA. The ends lost 5 bases at V and 2 bases at J; junction bases unmatched: 8. CDR3: CASSRAPGQTNEKLFF. CDR3 nucleotide sequence: TGTGCCAGCAGCCGAGCTCCGGGACAGACTAATGAAAAACTGTTTTTT. The whole variable domain, remainder taken from reference TRBV7-2 and TRBJ1-4, is GAGVSQSPSNKVTEKGKDVELRCDPISGHTALYWYRQSLGQGLEFLIYFQGNSAPDKSGLPSDRFSAERTGGSVSTLTIQRTQQEDSAVYLCASSRAPGQTNEKLFFGSGTQLSVL.

This chain connects TRBV2 to TRBJ2-4; 11 bases are shared with TRBD2. Per the germline V gene, CDR1 is SNHLY and CDR2 is FYNNEI. This CDR3 has 15 amino acids. With V trimmed by 6 bases and J by 5 bases, 6 bases remained unmatched. This chain's CDR3 is CASRVSGRGENIQYF. In nucleotides, the CDR3 is TGTGCCAGCAGGGTTAGCGGGAGGGGGGAAAACATTCAGTACTTC.

The chain joins TRBV18 to TRBJ1-4; D is unresolved. The CDR3 totals 14 residues. Trimming stripped 1 base from V and 2 bases from J, with 5 bases between. Germline-derived CDR1 and CDR2 are KGHSH and LQKENI. The CDR3 region has the DNA TGTGCCAGCTCACCACTCTCGACTAATGAAAAACTGTTTTTT. This translates into CASSPLSTNEKLFF.

The chain has TRBV6-1 and TRBJ1-5; no clear D. In germline, CDR1 is MNHNS, CDR2 SASEGT. The CDR3 totals 15 residues. V lost 4 bases to trimming and J lost 2 bases, with 12 bases between them. This chain's CDR3 is CASSVQKAGNQPQHF. The CDR3 DNA reads as TGTGCCAGCAGTGTTCAAAAAGCGGGCAATCAGCCCCAGCATTTT.

This rearrangement joins TRBV5-1 to TRBJ1-2; 9 bases agree with TRBD1. Germline trimming cut 4 bases from V and 8 bases from J; bases unmatched to any gene: 12. Germline V gives CDR1 SGHRS, CDR2 YFSETQ. CDR3 size: 15 residues. CDR3 coding DNA: TGCGCCAGCAGCCCGACAGGGGGTTTGCTAAGGGGCTACACCTTC. This gives the protein CASSPTGGLLRGYTF. The variable domain in full, completed from reference TRBV5-1 and TRBJ1-2, reads KAGVTQTPRYLIKTRGQQVTLSCSPISGHRSVSWYQQTPGQGLQFLFEYFSETQRNKGNFPGRFSGRQFSNSRSEMNVSTLELGDSALYLCASSPTGGLLRGYTFGSGTRLTVV.

In DNA form, the CDR3 reads TGTGCCAGCTCACCAGCGAGGAAAAGTACGCAGTATTTT. Translating it yields CASSPARKSTQYF. This chain uses TRBV18 with TRBJ2-3; D gene unclear. The germline gives CDR1 KGHSH, CDR2 LQKENI. Trimming left V 2 bases short and J 8 bases short, with 11 bases between. This CDR3 contains 13 residues. The full variable domain, in which reference TRBV18 and TRBJ2-3 provide the parts outside the CDR3, is NAGVMQNPRHLVRRRGQEARLRCSPMKGHSHVYWYRQLPEEGLKFMVYLQKENIIDESGMPKERFSAEFPKEGPSILRIQQVVRGDSAAYFCASSPARKSTQYFGPGTRLTVL.

This chain joins TRBV19 and TRBJ1-5; unclear D gene. Trimming stripped 5 bases from V and 2 bases from J, with 13 bases between. CDR1 and CDR2 from the germline V gene are LNHDA and SQIVND (reference sequence). This CDR3 spans 15 amino acids. The CDR3 here is CASSLREGGNQPQHF. For the CDR3, the DNA is TGTGCCAGTAGTCTTAGGGAGGGTGGCAATCAGCCCCAGCATTTT.

The V call is TRBV5-1, the J call TRBJ2-1, with 10 bases fitting TRBD2. With 4 bases clipped from V and 7 bases from J, the junction kept 11 bases outside the gene matches. CDR3 size: 16 residues. Germline V CDR1 and CDR2: SGHRS, YFSETQ. Here the CDR3 DNA reads TGCGCCAGCAGCGAACCTAGCGGGAGCGTGTGGAATGAGCAGTTCTTC. Translation: CASSEPSGSVWNEQFF.

The genes are TRBV9 and TRBJ2-2; 9 nucleotides line up with TRBD2. V dropped 3 bases and J dropped 7; count of bases not matched to a gene: 13. The CDR3 consists of 17 residues. Germline CDR1 and CDR2: SGDLS and YYNGEE. The CDR3 loop reads CASSAKPAGGMGGELFF. The CDR3 DNA reads as TGTGCCAGCAGCGCGAAGCCAGCGGGGGGAATGGGCGGGGAGCTGTTTTTT.

The chain recombines TRBV29-1 with TRBJ2-1; a weak D match, TRBD1 (5 bases). The V gene's germline CDR1 is SQVTM and CDR2 ANQGSEA. The CDR3 is 14 amino acids. The germline V and J ends were trimmed by 8 bases and 0 bases, with 14 bases remaining between them. The CDR3 reads CSQQDTSSYNEQFF. The CDR3 DNA reads TGCAGCCAACAGGACACGAGCTCCTACAATGAGCAGTTCTTC.

The chain couples TRBV6-5 to TRBJ1-2, with TRBD1 matching over 7 bases. V lost 2 bases, J lost 8 bases, and 8 bases stayed unmatched. CDR1 is MNHEY, CDR2 SVGAGI, per germline. This CDR3 comprises 14 residues. The CDR3 loop reads CASSYDRVATGYTF. The CDR3 DNA reads TGTGCCAGCAGTTACGACAGGGTCGCGACCGGCTACACCTTC.